The 9 T cell receptor beta chains reported below all come from one sample, sequenced in a study of identical twins. TCRdb itself ran the 5' RACE reads through MiXCR, one entry per CDR3 protein. The profile shows 350,000 to 400,000 distinct CDR3 sequences, roughly 9% of them singletons. What was sequenced was naive T cells sorted from blood. The receptors stem from a woman in her fifties or sixties in good health.

This clonotype has a handful of counts. The chain couples TRBV5-1 to TRBJ2-1, with D perhaps being TRBD1 or TRBD2 (5 bases each). Germline CDR1 reads SGHRS; CDR2 reads YFSETQ. V was cut by 4 bases and J by 4 bases, with 12 bases left in between. The CDR3 is made up of 14 amino acids. The CDR3 spells CASSGSGQYNEQFF. The CDR3 DNA sequence: TGCGCCAGCAGCGGGAGCGGACAATACAATGAGCAGTTCTTC.

This clonotype was observed a few times. This chain joins TRBV5-1 and TRBJ2-2; 8 bases fit TRBD2. The junction had 7 bases not matched to a gene; V was cut back by 1 base and J by 5 bases. This CDR3 comprises 16 residues. Germline CDR1 is SGHRS and CDR2 is YFSETQ. The CDR3 is CASSLQGTRWTGELFF. CDR3 sequence (DNA): TGCGCCAGCAGCTTGCAAGGGACTAGATGGACCGGGGAGCTGTTTTTT.

J is TRBJ2-3 and V is TRBV6-4, with 10 bases aligning to TRBD1. The V gene end was trimmed by 0 bases and the J gene end by 4 bases; junction bases not matched to a gene: 1. The CDR3 length is 15 residues. CDR1 and CDR2 from the germline V gene are MRHNA and SNTAGT. CDR3 bases: TGTGCCAGCAGTGACTCGACAGGGGGCGCAGATACGCAGTATTTT. This encodes CASSDSTGGADTQYF.

As for this clonotype: One end of the junction varies from germline; a read error may be responsible. This chain joins TRBV10-3 and TRBJ2-1, with D possibly TRBD2 on 6 matching bases. The CDR3 sequence is 15 residues long. Germline CDR1 reads ENHRY; CDR2 reads SYGVKD. The CDR3, as DNA: TGTGCCATCCGGGCTGCGGGGTCCTCCTACAATGAGCAGTCCTTC. Its protein product is CAIRAAGSSYNEQSF.

This clonotype has at least ten counts. The rearrangement joins TRBV2 to TRBJ2-3; no firm D call. The CDR3 totals 15 residues. Germline CDR1 is SNHLY and CDR2 is FYNNEI. V shed 2 bases and J shed 2 bases, with 11 bases lying between them. CDR3 sequence: CASSESGYYTDTQYF. As DNA, the CDR3 is TGTGCCAGCAGTGAAAGTGGTTACTACACAGATACGCAGTATTTT.

This clonotype was detected many times. DNA of the CDR3: TGCGCCAGCAGGCTACAGGGGAGACAGGGCACTGAAGCTTTCTTT. As protein: CASRLQGRQGTEAFF. This chain links TRBV5-1 with TRBJ1-1; 7 positions agree with TRBD1. The length of the CDR3 is 15 residues. Germline CDR1 reads SGHRS; CDR2 reads YFSETQ. Trimming cost V 5 bases and J 4 bases; bases outside gene matches: 11.

Many counts were recorded for this clonotype. The rearrangement joins TRBV9 to TRBJ1-1; no definite D call. The CDR3 totals 14 residues. CDR1 and CDR2 from the germline V gene are SGDLS and YYNGEE. The V and J ends lost 4 bases and 7 bases respectively, with 17 bases between them. CDR3 coding DNA: TGTGCCAGCAGCCCTTTTTGGGGATCGGGTGAAGCTTTCTTT. This translates into CASSPFWGSGEAFF.

V is TRBV19 and J is TRBJ2-5, with unresolved D. The germline CDR1 and CDR2 sequences are LNHDA and SQIVND (reference sequence). The germline V and J ends were trimmed by 1 base and 5 bases, with 11 bases remaining between them. CDR3 length: 14 residues. As DNA, the CDR3 is TGTGCCAGTAGTATAGTGGCTGGTGTTGAGACCCAGTACTTC. This encodes CASSIVAGVETQYF.

This clonotype was detected a few times. The chain is built from TRBV27 and TRBJ2-7, with D possibly matching TRBD2 (5 bases). Between the trimmed V and J ends, which lost 5 bases and 7 bases, there was a span of 12 bases. Germline CDR1 and CDR2: MNHEY and SMNVEV (reference sequence). CDR3 length equals 12 residues. CDR3 in DNA: TGTGCCAGCAGTCCCGCGAGAGGGGAGCAGTACTTC. Protein product: CASSPARGEQYF.